This TCR beta chain derives from a study of blood T cell repertoires in COVID-19. On the study more broadly: PBMCs, B-cell-depleted T cells, or T cells provided the cDNA or gDNA that made up the material.

Trimming cost V 1 base and J 3 bases; bases outside gene matches: 3. This CDR3 is 14 amino acids long. The germline V gene has CDR1 SGHRS and CDR2 YFSETQ. Profiled with immunoSEQ multiplex PCR; TCRdb holds only in-frame clones, not every one. Here the sample spans about 220,000 clones, approximately 83% being singletons. The sequence was obtained from a woman aged 25-40 years who had recovered from COVID-19. The sequencing sample was made of peripheral blood. The chain joins TRBV5-1 to TRBJ1-1, with 7 bases that match TRBD1. CDR3: CASSLWDSDTEAFF. The CDR3 DNA reads TGCGCCAGCAGCTTGTGGGACAGTGACACTGAAGCTTTCTTT. Filled out from reference TRBV5-1 and TRBJ1-1, the complete variable domain reads KAGVTQTPRYLIKTRGQQVTLSCSPISGHRSVSWYQQTPGQGLQFLFEYFSETQRNKGNFPGRFSGRQFSNSRSEMNVSTLELGDSALYLCASSLWDSDTEAFFGQGTRLTVV.